This T cell receptor beta chain stems from a study of blood T cells in healthy people across ages. The germline V and J ends were trimmed by 0 bases and 6 bases, with 6 bases remaining between them. The germline V gene has CDR1 DFQATT and CDR2 SNEGSKA (reference sequence). The CDR3 runs 13 residues. At least 5 micrograms of total RNA were extracted per sample. For the second PCR, which ran for about 7 to 11 cycles, a sample-barcoded 5' primer and a J-beta primer mix were used. TCRdb re-called the 5' RACE reads with MiXCR, one entry per CDR3 protein. Of 800,000 or so distinct CDR3 sequences in the sample, 60% to 80% were seen once. This clonotype was seen once.

The specimen was blood. This sequence was found in a man aged 25 to 40 in good health. This chain uses TRBV20-1 with TRBJ1-6; D is undetermined. The CDR3 DNA reads as TGCAGTGCTAGAGAACTTTTTAATTCACCCCTCCACTTT. Its translation: CSARELFNSPLHF.